The clone carrying this T cell receptor beta chain was found a few times. Its target is not known. This sample was included in a study of CD8 T cells in ankylosing spondylitis. Study-level findings and limits: As for the disease-linked clones, they showed a CD8+ phenotype and occurred at relatively low frequencies in peripheral blood. Blood of patients with ankylosing spondylitis appeared to be characterized by a TCR beta motif of eight highly homologous variants. Clones tied to disease were said to be significantly enriched in matched ankylosing spondylitis synovial fluid.

The germline V and J ends were trimmed by 5 bases and 6 bases, with 17 bases remaining between them. The CDR3 covers 15 residues. Germline V gene lookup returns CDR1 SEHNR and CDR2 FQNEAQ (reference sequence). Construction of TCR beta libraries was performed using quantitative 5'-RACE with molecular barcodes. TCRdb redid the calling of the 5' RACE reads with MiXCR, one entry per CDR3 protein. The table records 650,000 to 800,000 distinct CDR3 sequences, around 19% of them present only once. The receptor was derived from a male donor with ankylosing spondylitis. Specimen: blood, either unsorted or a sorted T cell fraction (not recorded which). J is TRBJ2-1 and V is TRBV7-9; no definite D call. This chain's CDR3 is CASSPGPSIGNEQFF. CDR3 bases: TGTGCCAGCAGCCCAGGACCCTCCATTGGCAATGAGCAGTTCTTC.